This T cell receptor beta chain was documented in a study of blood T cell repertoires in COVID-19. Study details: Samples came from the United States, Italy and Spain, spanning acute and convalescent COVID-19. T cells, B-cell-depleted T cells, or PBMCs provided the cDNA or gDNA that served as material.

Germline values: CDR1 SGHTA, CDR2 FQGNSA. The ends were cut back, 0 bases at V and 9 bases at J, with 9 bases in the middle. The CDR3 runs to 13 residues. Original processing notes: Scientists estimated how many nucleated cells there were by amplifying reference gene primers. Measured with immunoSEQ multiplex PCR; TCRdb has only the in-frame clones, and not every one. That table supplies the V and J calls and clone size; D and trimming were determined from the DNA. This table holds 35,000 or so clones, approximately 78% found once. The chain has TRBV7-2 and TRBJ2-1; D might be TRBD1 (5 bases). The sequence derives from a human donor in a cohort sampled during active or convalescent COVID-19. The donor label of this sample is uncertain. The sample was peripheral blood. Written as DNA, the CDR3 is TGTGCCAGCAGCTTAGCAGGGGTCGGTGAGCAGTTCTTC. This translates into CASSLAGVGEQFF. The complete variable domain, with remaining parts taken from reference TRBV7-2 and TRBJ2-1, reads GAGVSQSPSNKVTEKGKDVELRCDPISGHTALYWYRQSLGQGLEFLIYFQGNSAPDKSGLPSDRFSAERTGGSVSTLTIQRTQQEDSAVYLCASSLAGVGEQFFGPGTRLTVL.